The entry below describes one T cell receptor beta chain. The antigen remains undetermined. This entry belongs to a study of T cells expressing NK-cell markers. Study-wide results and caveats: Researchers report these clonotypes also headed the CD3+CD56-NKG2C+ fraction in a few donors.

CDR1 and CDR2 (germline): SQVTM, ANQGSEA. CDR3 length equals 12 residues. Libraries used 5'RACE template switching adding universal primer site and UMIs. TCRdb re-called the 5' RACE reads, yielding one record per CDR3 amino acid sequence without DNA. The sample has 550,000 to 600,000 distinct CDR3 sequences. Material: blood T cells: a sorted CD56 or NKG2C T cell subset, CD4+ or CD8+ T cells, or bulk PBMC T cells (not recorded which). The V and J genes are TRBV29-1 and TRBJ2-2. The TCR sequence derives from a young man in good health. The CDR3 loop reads CSAVWYTGELFF.